Listed below are T cell receptor beta chains from one sample, sequenced in a study of early T cells in non-severe SARS-CoV-2 infection. TCRdb re-analysed the 5' RACE reads in MiXCR, keeping a single row per CDR3 protein. The sample records tens of thousands of distinct CDR3 sequences, 6.5% to 9% being singletons. The sequencing input was whole blood. These TCRs come from an adult who was a healthcare worker with PCR-confirmed SARS-CoV-2 infection or an uninfected control (not recorded which). CDR3s include the opening cysteine and the closing phenylalanine or tryptophan. The D gene is left open where the match is weak.

CDR3 protein | J gene | CDR3 length | V gene | D gene
CASRGGDSAVTSGTYEQYF | TRBJ2-7 | 19 | TRBV27 | TRBD2
CASSLPGARTDTQYF | TRBJ2-3 | 15 | TRBV5-6 | -
CASSSERSSYEQYF | TRBJ2-7 | 14 | TRBV5-5 | -
CASTKPGHPIRTDTQYF | TRBJ2-3 | 17 | TRBV6-1 | -
CASSQTGRSYEQYF | TRBJ2-7 | 14 | TRBV18 | TRBD1
CASSLFRGQETQYF | TRBJ2-5 | 14 | TRBV5-4 | -
CASTSGAGFRSGANVLTF | TRBJ2-6 | 18 | TRBV12-3/TRBV12-4 | -
CASSLSAPYEQYF | TRBJ2-7 | 13 | TRBV27 | -
CASSLEGATQPQHF | TRBJ1-5 | 14 | TRBV28 | TRBD1
CASSLGTRGYTF | TRBJ1-2 | 12 | TRBV28 | -
CASKVRGSKYNEQFF | TRBJ2-1 | 15 | TRBV27 | TRBD2
CASSPVIERSPYEQYF | TRBJ2-7 | 16 | TRBV27 | -
CASSLEETQYF | TRBJ2-5 | 11 | TRBV5-1 | -
CSVMENTGELFF | TRBJ2-2 | 12 | TRBV29-1 | -
CASSLGRGDPETQYF | TRBJ2-5 | 15 | TRBV11-2 | -
CASSLEWTGPYEQYF | TRBJ2-7 | 15 | TRBV27 | TRBD1
CASSLGPGLAGVEQYF | TRBJ2-7 | 16 | TRBV13 | TRBD2
CASSFPTGVHEQFF | TRBJ2-1 | 14 | TRBV7-6 | -
CASSFDQGGAFF | TRBJ1-1 | 12 | TRBV28 | TRBD1
CASSGTVSLEAFF | TRBJ1-1 | 13 | TRBV5-1 | TRBD1
CASSHEGTDTQYF | TRBJ2-3 | 13 | TRBV3-1 | -
CASSPAGPDTGELFF | TRBJ2-2 | 15 | TRBV7-9 | -
CASSSGQGTEAFF | TRBJ1-1 | 13 | TRBV5-1 | TRBD1
CASSLIHYEQYF | TRBJ2-7 | 12 | TRBV28 | -
CASSRPGRTDEQYF | TRBJ2-7 | 14 | TRBV12-3/TRBV12-4 | -
CASSAGTSGSTDTQYF | TRBJ2-3 | 16 | TRBV9 | TRBD2
CSAHIRGVETQYF | TRBJ2-5 | 13 | TRBV20-1 | -
CATSAQDRGDNQPQHF | TRBJ1-5 | 16 | TRBV24-1 | TRBD1
CASSDFAETGELFF | TRBJ2-2 | 14 | TRBV25-1 | -
CASSITGTNTGELFF | TRBJ2-2 | 15 | TRBV19 | -
CASSPARIFTDTQYF | TRBJ2-3 | 15 | TRBV7-9 | -
CSASGLNYNEQFF | TRBJ2-1 | 13 | TRBV20-1 | -
CAISRQSSYNEQFF | TRBJ2-1 | 14 | TRBV10-3 | -
CASRDRAETQYF | TRBJ2-5 | 12 | TRBV2 | TRBD1
CASIIRGRRSGYTF | TRBJ1-2 | 14 | TRBV12-3/TRBV12-4 | -
CSVGGRRRDEQFF | TRBJ2-1 | 13 | TRBV29-1 | -
CASSPLGGANYGYTF | TRBJ1-2 | 15 | TRBV7-2 | TRBD1